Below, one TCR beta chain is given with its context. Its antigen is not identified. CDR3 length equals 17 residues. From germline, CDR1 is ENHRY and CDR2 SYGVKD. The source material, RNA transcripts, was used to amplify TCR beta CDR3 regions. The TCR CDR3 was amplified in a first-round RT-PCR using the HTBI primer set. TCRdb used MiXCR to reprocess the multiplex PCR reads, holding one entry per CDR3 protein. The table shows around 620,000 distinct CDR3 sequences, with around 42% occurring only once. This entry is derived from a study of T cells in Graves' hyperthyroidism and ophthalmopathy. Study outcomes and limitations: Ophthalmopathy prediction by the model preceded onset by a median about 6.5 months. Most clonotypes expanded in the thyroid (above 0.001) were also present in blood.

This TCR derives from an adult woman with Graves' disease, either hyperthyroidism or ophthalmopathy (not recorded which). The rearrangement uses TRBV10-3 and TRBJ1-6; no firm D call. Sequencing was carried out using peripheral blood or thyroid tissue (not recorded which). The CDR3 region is CTTSASSPEGLDSPLHF. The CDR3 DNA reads TGTACCACCTCGGCCAGCTCCCCCGAAGGACTGGATTCACCCCTCCACTTT.